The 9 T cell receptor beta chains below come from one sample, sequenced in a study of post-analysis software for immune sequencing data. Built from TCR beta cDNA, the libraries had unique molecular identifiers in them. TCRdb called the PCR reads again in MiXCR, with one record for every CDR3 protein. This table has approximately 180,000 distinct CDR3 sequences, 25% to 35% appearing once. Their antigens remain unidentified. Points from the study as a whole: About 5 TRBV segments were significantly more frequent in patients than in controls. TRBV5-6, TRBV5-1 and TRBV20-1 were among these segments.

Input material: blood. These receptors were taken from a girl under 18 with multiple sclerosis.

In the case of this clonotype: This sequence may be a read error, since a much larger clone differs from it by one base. CDR3 in amino acids: CASSPHIGQGKRNEQFF. DNA of the CDR3: TGTGCCAGCAGTCCCCACATAGGACAGGGTAAACGAAATGAGCAGTTCTTC. The V and J genes are TRBV6-1 and TRBJ2-1; 8 bases map to TRBD1. CDR3 size: 17 residues. Germline-derived CDR1 and CDR2 are MNHNS and SASEGT. The V and J ends lost 5 bases and 7 bases, in that order; junction bases with no gene match: 16.

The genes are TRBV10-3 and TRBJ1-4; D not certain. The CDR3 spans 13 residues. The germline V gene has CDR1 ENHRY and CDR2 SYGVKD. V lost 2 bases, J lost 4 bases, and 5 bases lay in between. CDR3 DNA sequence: TGTGCCATCAGTGAGCGGCTTAATGAAAAACTGTTTTTT. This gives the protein CAISERLNEKLFF.

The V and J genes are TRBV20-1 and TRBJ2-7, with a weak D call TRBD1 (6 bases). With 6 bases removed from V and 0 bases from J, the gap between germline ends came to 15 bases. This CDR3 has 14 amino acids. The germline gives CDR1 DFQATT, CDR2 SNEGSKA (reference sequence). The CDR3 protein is CSALDSLSSYEQYF. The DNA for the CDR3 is TGCAGTGCCTTGGACAGTTTGAGCTCCTACGAGCAGTACTTC.

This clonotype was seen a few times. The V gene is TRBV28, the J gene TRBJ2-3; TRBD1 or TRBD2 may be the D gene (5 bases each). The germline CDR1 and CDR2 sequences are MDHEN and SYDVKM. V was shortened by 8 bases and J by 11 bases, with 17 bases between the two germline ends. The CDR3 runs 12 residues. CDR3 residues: CASATGARKQYF. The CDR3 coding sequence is TGTGCCAGCGCCACCGGGGCCAGGAAGCAGTATTTT.

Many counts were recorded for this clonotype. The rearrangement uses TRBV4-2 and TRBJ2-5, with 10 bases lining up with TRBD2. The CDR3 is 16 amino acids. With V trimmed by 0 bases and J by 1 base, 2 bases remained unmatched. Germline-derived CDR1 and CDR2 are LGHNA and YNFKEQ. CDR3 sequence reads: CASSQDLAGGQETQYF. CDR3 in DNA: TGTGCCAGCAGCCAAGATTTAGCGGGAGGCCAAGAGACCCAGTACTTC.

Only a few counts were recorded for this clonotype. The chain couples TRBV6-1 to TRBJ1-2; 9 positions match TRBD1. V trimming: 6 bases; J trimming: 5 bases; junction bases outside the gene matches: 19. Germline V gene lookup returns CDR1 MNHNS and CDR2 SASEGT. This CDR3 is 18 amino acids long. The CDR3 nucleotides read TGTGCCAGCAGCCGACTGGGGGGACAGGGTATGGGTGCGTATGGCTACACCTTC. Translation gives CASSRLGGQGMGAYGYTF.

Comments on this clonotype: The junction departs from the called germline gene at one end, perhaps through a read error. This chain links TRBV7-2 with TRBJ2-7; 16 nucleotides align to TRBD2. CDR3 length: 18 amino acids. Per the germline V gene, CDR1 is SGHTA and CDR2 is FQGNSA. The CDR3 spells CANSLVGLAGGNSYEQYF. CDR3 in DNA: TGTGCCAACAGCTTAGTGGGACTAGCGGGAGGGAACTCCTACGAGCAGTACTTC.

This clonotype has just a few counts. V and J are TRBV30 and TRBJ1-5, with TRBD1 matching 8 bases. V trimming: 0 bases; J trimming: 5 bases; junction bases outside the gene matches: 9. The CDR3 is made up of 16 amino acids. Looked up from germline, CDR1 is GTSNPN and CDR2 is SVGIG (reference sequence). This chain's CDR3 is CAWSVPDRGFDQPQHF. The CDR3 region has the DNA TGTGCCTGGAGTGTCCCCGACAGGGGCTTCGATCAGCCCCAGCATTTT.

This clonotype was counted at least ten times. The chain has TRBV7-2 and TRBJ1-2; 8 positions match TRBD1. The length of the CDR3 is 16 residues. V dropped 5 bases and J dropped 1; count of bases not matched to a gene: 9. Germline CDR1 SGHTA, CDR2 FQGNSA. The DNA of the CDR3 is TGTGCCAGCAGCGAAGTGGCAGGGGGCGTTAACTATGGCTACACCTTC. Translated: CASSEVAGGVNYGYTF.